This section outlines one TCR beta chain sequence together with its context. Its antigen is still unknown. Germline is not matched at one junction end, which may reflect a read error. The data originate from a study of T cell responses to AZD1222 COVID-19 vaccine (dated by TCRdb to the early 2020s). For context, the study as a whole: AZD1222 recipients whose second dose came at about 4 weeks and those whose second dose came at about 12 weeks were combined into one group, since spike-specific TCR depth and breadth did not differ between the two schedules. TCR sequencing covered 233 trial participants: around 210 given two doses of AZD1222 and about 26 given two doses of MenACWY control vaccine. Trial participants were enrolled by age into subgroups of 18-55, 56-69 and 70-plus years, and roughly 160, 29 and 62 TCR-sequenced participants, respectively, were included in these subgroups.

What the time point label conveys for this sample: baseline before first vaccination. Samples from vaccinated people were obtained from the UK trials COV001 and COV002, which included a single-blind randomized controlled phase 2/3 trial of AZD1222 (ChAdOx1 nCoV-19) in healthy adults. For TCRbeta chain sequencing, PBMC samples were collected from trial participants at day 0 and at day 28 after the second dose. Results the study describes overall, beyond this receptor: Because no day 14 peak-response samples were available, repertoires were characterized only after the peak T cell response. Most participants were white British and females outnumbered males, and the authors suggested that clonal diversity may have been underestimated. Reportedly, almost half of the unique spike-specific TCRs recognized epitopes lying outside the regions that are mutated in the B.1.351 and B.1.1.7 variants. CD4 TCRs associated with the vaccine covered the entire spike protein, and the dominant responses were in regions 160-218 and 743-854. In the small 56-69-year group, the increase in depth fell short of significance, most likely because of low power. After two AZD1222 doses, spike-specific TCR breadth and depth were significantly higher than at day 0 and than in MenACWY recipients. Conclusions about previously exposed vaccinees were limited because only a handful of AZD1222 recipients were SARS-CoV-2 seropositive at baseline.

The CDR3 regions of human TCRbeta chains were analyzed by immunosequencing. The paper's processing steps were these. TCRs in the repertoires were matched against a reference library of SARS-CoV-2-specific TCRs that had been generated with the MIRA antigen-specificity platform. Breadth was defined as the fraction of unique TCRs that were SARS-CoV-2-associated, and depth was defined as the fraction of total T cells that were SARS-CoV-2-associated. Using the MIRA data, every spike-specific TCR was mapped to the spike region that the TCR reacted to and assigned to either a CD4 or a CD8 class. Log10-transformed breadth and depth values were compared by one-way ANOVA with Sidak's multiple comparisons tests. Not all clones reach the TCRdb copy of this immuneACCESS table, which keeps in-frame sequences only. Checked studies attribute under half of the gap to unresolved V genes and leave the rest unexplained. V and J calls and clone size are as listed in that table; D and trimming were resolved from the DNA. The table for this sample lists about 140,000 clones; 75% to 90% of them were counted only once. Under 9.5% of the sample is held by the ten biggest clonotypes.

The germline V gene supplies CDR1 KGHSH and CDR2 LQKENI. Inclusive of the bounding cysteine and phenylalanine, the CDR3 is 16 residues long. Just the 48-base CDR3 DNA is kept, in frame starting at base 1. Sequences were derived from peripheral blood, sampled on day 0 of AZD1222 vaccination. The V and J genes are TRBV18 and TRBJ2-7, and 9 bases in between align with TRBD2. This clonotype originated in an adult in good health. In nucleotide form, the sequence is TGTGCCAGCTCCCCACAGGGCGGGAGGGGATCCTACGAGCAGTACTTC. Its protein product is CASSPQGGRGSYEQYF.